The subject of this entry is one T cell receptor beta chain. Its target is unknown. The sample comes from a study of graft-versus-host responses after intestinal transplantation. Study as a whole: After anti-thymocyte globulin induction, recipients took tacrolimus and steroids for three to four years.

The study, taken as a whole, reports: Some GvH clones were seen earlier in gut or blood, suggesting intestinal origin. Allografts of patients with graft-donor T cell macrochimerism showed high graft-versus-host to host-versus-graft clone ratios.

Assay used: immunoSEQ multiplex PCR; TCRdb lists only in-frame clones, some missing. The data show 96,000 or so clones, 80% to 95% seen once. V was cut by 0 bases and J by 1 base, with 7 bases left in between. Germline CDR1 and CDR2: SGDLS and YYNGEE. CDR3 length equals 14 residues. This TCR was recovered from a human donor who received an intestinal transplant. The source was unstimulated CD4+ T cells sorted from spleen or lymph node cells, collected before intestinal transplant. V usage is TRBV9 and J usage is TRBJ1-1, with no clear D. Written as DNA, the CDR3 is TGTGCCAGCAGCGTAGGGCAAACGAACACTGAAGCTTTCTTT. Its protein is CASSVGQTNTEAFF.